The present T cell receptor beta chain was sequenced within a study of blood T cell repertoires in COVID-19. Study at large: Whether acute or convalescent, the COVID-19 samples came from the United States, Italy and Spain. PBMCs, B-cell-depleted T cells, or T cells provided the cDNA or gDNA that made up the material.

In the authors' workflow: The authors estimated nucleated cell counts from reference gene primer amplification. Generated by immunoSEQ multiplex PCR, the TCRdb table keeps only in-frame clones and is missing some. V, J and clone size derive from that table, while D and trimming were established from the DNA sequence. The sample carries about 120,000 clones, 60% to 85% recorded once. The CDR3 runs to 13 residues. Deletions cut 6 bases from V and 3 bases from J, with 6 bases between. Germline V gene sequence: CDR1 SGHAT, CDR2 FQNNGV. This receptor was identified in a man aged 65 to 85 with acute or convalescent COVID-19. The rearrangement uses TRBV11-2 and TRBJ1-6, with no clear D. Source material: peripheral blood. CDR3 DNA: TGTGCCAGCAGGAGGAACTATAATTCACCCCTCCACTTT. Translated: CASRRNYNSPLHF.